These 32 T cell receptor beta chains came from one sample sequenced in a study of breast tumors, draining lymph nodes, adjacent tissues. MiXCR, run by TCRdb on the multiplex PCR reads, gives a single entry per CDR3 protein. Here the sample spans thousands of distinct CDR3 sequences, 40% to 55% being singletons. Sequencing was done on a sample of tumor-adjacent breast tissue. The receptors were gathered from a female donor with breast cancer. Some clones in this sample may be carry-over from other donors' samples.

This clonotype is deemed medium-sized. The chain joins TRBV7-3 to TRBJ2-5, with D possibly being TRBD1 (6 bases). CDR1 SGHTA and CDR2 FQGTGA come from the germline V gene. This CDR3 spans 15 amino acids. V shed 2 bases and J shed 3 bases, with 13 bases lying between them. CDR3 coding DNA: TGTGCCAGCAGCTTAGCCTACTCAGGGGAAGAGACCCAGTACTTC. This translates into CASSLAYSGEETQYF. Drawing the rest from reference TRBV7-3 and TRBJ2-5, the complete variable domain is GAGVSQTPSNKVTEKGKYVELRCDPISGHTALYWYRQSLGQGPEFLIYFQGTGAADDSGLPNDRFFAVRPEGSVSTLKIQRTERGDSAVYLCASSLAYSGEETQYFGPGTRLLVL.

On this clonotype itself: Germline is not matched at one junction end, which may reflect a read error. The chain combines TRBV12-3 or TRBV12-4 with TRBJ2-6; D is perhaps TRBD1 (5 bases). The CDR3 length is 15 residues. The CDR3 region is CASSAYHSGADVLTF. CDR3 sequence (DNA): TGTGCCAGCAGCGCTTATCACTCTGGGGCCGACGTCCTGACTTTC.

CDR3 in amino acids: CASSAERGEQYF. For the CDR3, the DNA is TGTGCCAGCAGTGCAGAGAGAGGGGAGCAGTACTTC. The V gene is TRBV6-6, the J gene TRBJ2-7; tentatively, D is TRBD2 (5 bases). CDR1 and CDR2 from the germline V gene are MNHNY and SVGAGI (reference sequence). V was clipped by 5 bases and J by 7 bases, with 12 bases between them. This CDR3 has 12 amino acids.

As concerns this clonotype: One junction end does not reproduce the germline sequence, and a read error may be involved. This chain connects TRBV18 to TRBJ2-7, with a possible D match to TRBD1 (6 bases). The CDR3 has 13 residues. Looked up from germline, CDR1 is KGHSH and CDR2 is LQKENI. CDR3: CACSPGTFYEQYF. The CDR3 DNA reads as TGCGCCTGCTCCCCCGGGACATTCTACGAGCAGTACTTC.

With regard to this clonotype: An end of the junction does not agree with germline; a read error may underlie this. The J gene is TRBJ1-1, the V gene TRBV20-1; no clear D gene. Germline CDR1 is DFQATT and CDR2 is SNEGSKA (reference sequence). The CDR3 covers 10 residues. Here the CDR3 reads CSVGNTKAFF. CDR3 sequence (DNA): TGCAGTGTCGGGAACACTAAAGCTTTCTTT.

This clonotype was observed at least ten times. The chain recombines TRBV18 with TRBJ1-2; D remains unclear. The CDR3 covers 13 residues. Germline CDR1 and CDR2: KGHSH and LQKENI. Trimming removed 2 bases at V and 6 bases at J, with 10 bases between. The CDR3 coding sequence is TGTGCCAGCTCACCATCCCTGAGGGATGGCTACACCTTC. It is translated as CASSPSLRDGYTF.

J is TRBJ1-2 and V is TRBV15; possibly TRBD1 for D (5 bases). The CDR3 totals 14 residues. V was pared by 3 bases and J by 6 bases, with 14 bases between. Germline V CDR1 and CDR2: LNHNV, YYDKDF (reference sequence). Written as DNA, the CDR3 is TGTGCCACCAGCAGGAGGGCAGGGCTCCATGGCTACACCTTC. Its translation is CATSRRAGLHGYTF.

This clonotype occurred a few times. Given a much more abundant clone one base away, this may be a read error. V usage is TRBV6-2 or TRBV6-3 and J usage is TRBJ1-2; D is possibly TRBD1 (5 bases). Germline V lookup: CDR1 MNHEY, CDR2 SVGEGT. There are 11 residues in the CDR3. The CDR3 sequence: CAGSGQGGYTF. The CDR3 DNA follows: TGTGCCGGCAGTGGCCAGGGAGGCTACACCTTC.

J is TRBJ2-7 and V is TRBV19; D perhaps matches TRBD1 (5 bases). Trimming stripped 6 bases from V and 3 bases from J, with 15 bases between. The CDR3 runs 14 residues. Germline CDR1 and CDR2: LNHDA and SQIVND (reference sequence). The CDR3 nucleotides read TGTGCCAGTAGCCCCCGGCAGGGTGTCTACGAGCAGTACTTC. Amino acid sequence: CASSPRQGVYEQYF.

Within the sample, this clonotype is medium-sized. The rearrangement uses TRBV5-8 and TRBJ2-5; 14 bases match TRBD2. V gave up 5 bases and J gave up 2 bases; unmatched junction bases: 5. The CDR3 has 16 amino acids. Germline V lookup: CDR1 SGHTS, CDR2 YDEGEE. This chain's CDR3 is CASRDGLAGGQETQYF. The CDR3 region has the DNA TGTGCCAGCAGAGATGGACTAGCGGGAGGACAAGAGACCCAGTACTTC.

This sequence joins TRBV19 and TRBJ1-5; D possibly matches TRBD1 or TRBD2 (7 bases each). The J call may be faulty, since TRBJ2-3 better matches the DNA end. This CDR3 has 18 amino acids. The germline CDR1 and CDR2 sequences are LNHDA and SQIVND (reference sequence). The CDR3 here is CASSIATGRGGGGQPQYF. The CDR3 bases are TGTGCCAGTAGTATAGCGACAGGGCGCGGGGGAGGTGGTCAGCCCCAGTATTTT.

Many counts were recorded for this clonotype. The CDR3 reads CASSEVEGTEAFF. In DNA form, the CDR3 reads TGTGCCAGCAGTGAAGTCGAGGGGACTGAAGCTTTCTTT. The V and J genes are TRBV2 and TRBJ1-1; TRBD1 might be the D (5 bases). CDR1 is SNHLY and CDR2 is FYNNEI in the germline V gene. Trimming took 1 base from V and 5 from J, leaving 8 bases between them. The CDR3 extends over 13 amino acids. Filled out from reference TRBV2 and TRBJ1-1, the complete variable domain reads EPEVTQTPSHQVTQMGQEVILRCVPISNHLYFYWYRQILGQKVEFLVSFYNNEISEKSEIFDDQFSVERPDGSNFTLKIRSTKLEDSAMYFCASSEVEGTEAFFGQGTRLTVV.

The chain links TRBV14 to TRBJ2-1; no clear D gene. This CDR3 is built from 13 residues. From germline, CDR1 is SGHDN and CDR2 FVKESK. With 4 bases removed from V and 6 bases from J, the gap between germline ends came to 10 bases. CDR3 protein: CASSPDWGNEQFF. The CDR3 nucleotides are TGTGCCAGCAGCCCTGACTGGGGCAATGAGCAGTTCTTC.

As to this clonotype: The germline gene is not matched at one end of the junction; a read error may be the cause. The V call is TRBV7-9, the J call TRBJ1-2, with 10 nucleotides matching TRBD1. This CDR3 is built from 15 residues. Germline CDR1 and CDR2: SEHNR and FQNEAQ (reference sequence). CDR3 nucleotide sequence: TGTGCCAGCAGCTTAGGAGGGACAGGGGACTATGGCCACACCTTT. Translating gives CASSLGGTGDYGHTF. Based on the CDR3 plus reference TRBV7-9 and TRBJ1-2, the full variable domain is DTGVSQNPRHKITKRGQNVTFRCDPISEHNRLYWYRQTLGQGPEFLTYFQNEAQLEKSRLLSDRFSAERPKGSFSTLEIQRTEQGDSAMYLCASSLGGTGDYGHTFGSGTRLTVV.

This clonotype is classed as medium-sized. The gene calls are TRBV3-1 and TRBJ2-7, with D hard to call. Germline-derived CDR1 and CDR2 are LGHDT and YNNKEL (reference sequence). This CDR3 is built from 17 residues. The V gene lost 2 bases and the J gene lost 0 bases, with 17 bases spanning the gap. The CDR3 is CASSQPSDSHHSYEQYF. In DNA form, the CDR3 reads TGTGCCAGCAGCCAACCCTCAGATAGCCATCACTCCTACGAGCAGTACTTC.

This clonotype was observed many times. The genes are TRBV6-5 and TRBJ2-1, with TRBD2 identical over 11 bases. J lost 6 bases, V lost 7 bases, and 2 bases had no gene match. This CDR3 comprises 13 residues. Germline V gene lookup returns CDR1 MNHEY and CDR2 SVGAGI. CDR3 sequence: CASKTSGSNEQFF. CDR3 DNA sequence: TGTGCCAGCAAAACTAGCGGGAGCAATGAGCAGTTCTTC.

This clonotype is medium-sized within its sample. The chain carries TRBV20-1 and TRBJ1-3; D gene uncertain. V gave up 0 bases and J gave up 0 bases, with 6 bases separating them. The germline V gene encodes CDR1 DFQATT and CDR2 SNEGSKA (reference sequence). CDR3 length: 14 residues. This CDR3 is CSAREASSGNTIYF. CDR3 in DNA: TGCAGTGCTAGAGAAGCCTCCTCTGGAAACACCATATATTTT.

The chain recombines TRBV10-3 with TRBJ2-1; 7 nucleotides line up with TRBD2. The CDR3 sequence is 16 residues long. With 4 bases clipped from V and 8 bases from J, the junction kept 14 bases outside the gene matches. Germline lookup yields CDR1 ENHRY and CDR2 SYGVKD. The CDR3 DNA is TGTGCCATCAGTGGACTAGCAGGAGCACGACAAGATGAGCAGTTCTTC. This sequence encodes CAISGLAGARQDEQFF.

In nucleotides, the CDR3 is TGTGCCTGGGGTTTAGGACAGCCGAATTCACCCCTCCACTTT. Its translation is CAWGLGQPNSPLHF. This chain connects TRBV30 to TRBJ1-6; the D gene is possibly TRBD1 (6 bases). Germline CDR1 is GTSNPN and CDR2 is SVGIG (reference sequence). Trimming took 5 bases from V and 7 from J, leaving 15 bases between them. CDR3 length equals 14 residues.

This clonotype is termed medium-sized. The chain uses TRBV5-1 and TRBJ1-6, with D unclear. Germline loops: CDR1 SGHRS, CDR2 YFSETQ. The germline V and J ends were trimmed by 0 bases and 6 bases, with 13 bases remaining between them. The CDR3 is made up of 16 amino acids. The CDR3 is CASSLDSPKPNSPLHF. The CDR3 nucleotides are TGCGCCAGCAGCTTGGACAGTCCAAAGCCTAATTCACCCCTCCACTTT.

CDR3 sequence: CASSLLQNTGELFF. The CDR3 nucleotides are TGTGCCAGCAGTTTATTACAGAATACCGGGGAGCTGTTTTTT. The chain joins TRBV12-3 or TRBV12-4 to TRBJ2-2; D gene ambiguous. This CDR3 contains 14 residues. Trimming pared 2 bases from V and 5 bases from J, leaving 9 bases between.

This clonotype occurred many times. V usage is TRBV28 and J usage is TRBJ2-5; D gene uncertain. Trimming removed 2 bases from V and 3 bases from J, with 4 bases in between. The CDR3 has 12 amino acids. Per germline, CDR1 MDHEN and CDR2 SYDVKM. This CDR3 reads CASSLRKETQYF. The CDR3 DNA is TGTGCCAGCAGTTTAAGGAAAGAGACCCAGTACTTC. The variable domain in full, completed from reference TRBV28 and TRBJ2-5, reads DVKVTQSSRYLVKRTGEKVFLECVQDMDHENMFWYRQDPGLGLRLIYFSYDVKMKEKGDIPEGYSVSREKKERFSLILESASTNQTSMYLCASSLRKETQYFGPGTRLLVL.

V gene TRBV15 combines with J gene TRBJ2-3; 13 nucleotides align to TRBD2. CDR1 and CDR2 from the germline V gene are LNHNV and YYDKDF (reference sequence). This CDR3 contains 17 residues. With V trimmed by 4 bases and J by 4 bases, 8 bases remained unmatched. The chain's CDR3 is CATSNDRTSGRADTQYF. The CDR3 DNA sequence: TGTGCCACCAGCAACGACAGGACTAGCGGGAGAGCAGATACGCAGTATTTT.

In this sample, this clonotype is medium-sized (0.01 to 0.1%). The chain's CDR3 is CASSLASGEANYTF. In DNA form, the CDR3 reads TGTGCCAGCAGCTTAGCATCAGGGGAGGCGAACTACACCTTC. V and J are TRBV7-9 and TRBJ1-2; tentatively, D is TRBD1 (6 bases). The germline gives CDR1 SEHNR, CDR2 FQNEAQ (reference sequence). This CDR3 is 14 amino acids long. V was clipped by 0 bases and J by 10 bases, with 15 bases between them.

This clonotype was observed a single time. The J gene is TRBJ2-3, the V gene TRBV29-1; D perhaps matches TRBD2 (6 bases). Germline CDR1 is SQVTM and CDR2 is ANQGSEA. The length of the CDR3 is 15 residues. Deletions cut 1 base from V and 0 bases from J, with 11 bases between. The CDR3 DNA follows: TGCAGCGTTGAAGGTAGCGGTTCTAGCACAGATACGCAGTATTTT. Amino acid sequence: CSVEGSGSSTDTQYF.

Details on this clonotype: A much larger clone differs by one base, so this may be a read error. The CDR3 sequence is CASSTLAGAGQYF. The CDR3 DNA reads as TGTGCCAGCAGTACACTAGCGGGCGCTGGGCAGTACTTC. This chain uses TRBV28 with TRBJ2-7; TRBD2 matches at 9 bases. CDR1 is MDHEN, CDR2 SYDVKM, per germline. V shed 5 bases, J shed 9 bases, and the junction held 8 bases outside the gene matches. This CDR3 has 13 residues.

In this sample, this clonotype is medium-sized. CDR3 sequence reads: CASSLTGTAYEQYF. The CDR3 DNA reads as TGTGCCAGCAGTCTAACCGGGACAGCCTACGAGCAGTACTTC. This chain connects TRBV12-3 or TRBV12-4 to TRBJ2-7, with 7 bases lining up with TRBD1. CDR3 length: 14 amino acids. After removal of 5 bases from V and 2 bases from J, the junction contained 6 bases not matched to a gene.

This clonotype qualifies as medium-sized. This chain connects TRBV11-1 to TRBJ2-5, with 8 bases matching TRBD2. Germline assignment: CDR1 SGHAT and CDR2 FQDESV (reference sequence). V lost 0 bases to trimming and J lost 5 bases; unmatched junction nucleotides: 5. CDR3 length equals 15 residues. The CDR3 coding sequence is TGTGCCAGCAGCTTAGCGCGGGGGGCTGGCGAGACCCAGTACTTC. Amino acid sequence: CASSLARGAGETQYF.

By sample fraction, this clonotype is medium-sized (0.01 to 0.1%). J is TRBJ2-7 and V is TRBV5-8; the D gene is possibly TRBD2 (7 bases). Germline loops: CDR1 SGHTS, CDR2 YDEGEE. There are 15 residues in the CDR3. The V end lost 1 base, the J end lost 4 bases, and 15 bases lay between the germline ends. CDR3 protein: CASSLYGGRNYEQYF. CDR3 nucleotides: TGTGCCAGCAGCTTGTACGGGGGGCGTAATTACGAGCAGTACTTC.

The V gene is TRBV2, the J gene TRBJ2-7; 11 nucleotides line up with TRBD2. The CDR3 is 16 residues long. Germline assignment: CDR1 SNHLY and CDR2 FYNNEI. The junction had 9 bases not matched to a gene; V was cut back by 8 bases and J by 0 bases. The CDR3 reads CASHRTSGRSSYEQYF. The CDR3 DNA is TGTGCCAGCCATAGGACTAGCGGGCGGAGCTCCTACGAGCAGTACTTC.

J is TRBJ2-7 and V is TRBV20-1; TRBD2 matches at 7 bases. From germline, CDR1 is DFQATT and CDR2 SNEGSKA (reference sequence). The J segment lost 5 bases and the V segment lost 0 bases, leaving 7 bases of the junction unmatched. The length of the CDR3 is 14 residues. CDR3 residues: CSARDSGSGNEQYF. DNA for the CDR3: TGCAGTGCTAGAGATAGCGGGTCCGGGAACGAGCAGTACTTC.

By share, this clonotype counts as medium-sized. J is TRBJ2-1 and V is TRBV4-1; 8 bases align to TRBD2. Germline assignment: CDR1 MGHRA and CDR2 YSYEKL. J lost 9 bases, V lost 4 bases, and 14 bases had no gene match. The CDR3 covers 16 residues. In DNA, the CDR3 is TGCGCCAGCAGCCCAAGAACAGCGGGAGTTCCTCCTGAGCAGTTCTTC. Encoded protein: CASSPRTAGVPPEQFF.